A selection of T cell receptor beta chains follows, all from one sample in a study of cytomegalovirus exposure and HLA in healthy donors. TCRdb's copy holds only in-frame clones and misses some; the assay was immunoSEQ multiplex PCR. In the table there are under 85,000 clones, approximately 95% of which are singletons. The specimen sequenced was PBMCs. The source of these receptors is a woman between 18 and 29 years old in good health and CMV-seronegative. Both conserved end residues are part of each CDR3. The order of the fields is J gene, V gene, clone size, D gene, CDR3 protein, CDR3 DNA. A D gene is named only where the DNA matches it firmly. A row's size may be missing; if present it is once, few, many or a size class.

>TRBJ2-3|TRBV6-1|-|TRBD2
CASSGGAGGPTDTQYF
TGTGCCAGCAGTGGGGGAGCGGGGGGGCCGACAGATACGCAGTATTTT
>TRBJ2-1|TRBV27|-|TRBD1
CASSSSLTGVEQFF
TGTGCCAGCAGTTCCAGCCTCACAGGGGTTGAGCAGTTCTTC
>TRBJ1-5|TRBV11-2|-|-
CASSRSGNQPQHF
TGTGCCAGCAGCCGATCGGGTAATCAGCCCCAGCATTTT
>TRBJ1-1|TRBV6-6|-|-
CASTFGGGATEAFF
TGTGCCAGCACCTTCGGTGGGGGGGCTACTGAAGCTTTCTTT
>TRBJ2-3|TRBV15|-|TRBD2
CATSRASGGADTQYF
TGTGCCACCAGCAGAGCTAGCGGGGGGGCAGATACGCAGTATTTT
>TRBJ2-3|TRBV4-1|once|TRBD2
CASSTRTSGSTDTQYF
TGCGCCAGCAGCACCCGGACTAGCGGGAGCACAGATACGCAGTATTTT
>TRBJ1-1|TRBV6-6|-|-
CASSRPGVYGGTEAFF
TGTGCCAGCAGCCGCCCAGGAGTGTACGGGGGCACTGAAGCTTTCTTT
>TRBJ1-1|TRBV2|-|-
CASSGLAEAFF
TGTGCCAGCAGTGGACTCGCCGAAGCTTTCTTT
>TRBJ2-7|TRBV27|-|TRBD1
CASGTGLVEQYF
TGTGCCAGCGGGACAGGGCTTGTCGAGCAGTACTTC
>TRBJ2-7|TRBV5-4|-|TRBD2
CASSPGLAGGPYEQYF
TGTGCCAGCAGCCCGGGACTAGCGGGAGGGCCCTACGAGCAGTACTTC
>TRBJ1-5|TRBV7-8|once|-
CASSLGLGTRIQPQHF
TGTGCCAGCAGCTTAGGCCTCGGGACAAGGATACAGCCCCAGCATTTT
>TRBJ1-6|TRBV4-3|-|-
CASSQDQGGTDNSPLHF
TGCGCCAGCAGCCAAGATCAAGGCGGGACGGATAATTCACCCCTCCACTTT
>TRBJ2-7|TRBV4-1|-|-
CASSQARGASYEQYF
TGCGCCAGCAGCCAAGCCCGTGGGGCCTCCTACGAGCAGTACTTC
>TRBJ2-7|TRBV2|-|-
CASSAGFSYEQYF
TGTGCCAGCAGTGCCGGGTTCTCCTACGAGCAGTACTTC
>TRBJ1-4|TRBV7-9|-|TRBD1
CASSPGGFHSPIFF
TGTGCCAGCAGCCCAGGGGGTTTTCACAGCCCAATATTTTTT
>TRBJ2-3|TRBV19|once|TRBD1
CASSTTGLTDTQYF
TGTGCCAGTAGTACGACAGGGCTCACAGATACGCAGTATTTT
>TRBJ2-1|TRBV19|-|-
CASKARGAPNEQFF
TGTGCCAGTAAGGCCCGTGGGGCCCCCAATGAGCAGTTCTTC
>TRBJ2-1|TRBV11-3|-|TRBD2
CASSLKRLAGGLSSYNEQFF
TGTGCCAGCAGCTTAAAACGGCTAGCGGGAGGGCTCAGCTCCTACAATGAGCAGTTCTTC
>TRBJ1-1|TRBV2|-|-
CASRAGGDWVNTEAFF
TGTGCCAGCAGGGCCGGGGGGGATTGGGTGAACACTGAAGCTTTCTTT
>TRBJ2-7|TRBV7-8|-|-
CASSLAGGPYEQYF
TGTGCCAGCAGCTTAGCGGGGGGGCCGTACGAGCAGTACTTC
>TRBJ1-1|TRBV7-2|-|-
CASSLGYYTDEAFF
TGTGCCAGCAGCTTAGGGTATTACACAGATGAAGCTTTCTTT
>TRBJ1-1|TRBV30|-|-
CAWSLGVNTEAFF
TGTGCCTGGAGTTTAGGAGTGAACACTGAAGCTTTCTTT
>TRBJ2-7|TRBV28|once|-
CASSLGQPSYEQYF
TGTGCCAGCAGTTTGGGACAACCCTCCTACGAGCAGTACTTC
>TRBJ2-5|TRBV29-1|-|TRBD2
CSVDTSVETQYF
TGCAGCGTTGATACTAGCGTGGAGACCCAGTACTTC
>TRBJ1-1|TRBV4-2|-|-
CASSQGGGRDWAFF
TGTGCCAGCAGCCAAGGGGGGGGCAGGGATTGGGCTTTCTTT
>TRBJ2-3|TRBV20-1|-|-
CSAEFKDTQYF
TGCAGTGCGGAGTTCAAAGATACGCAGTATTTT
>TRBJ2-1|TRBV7-2|-|-
CASSLSGAYYNEQFF
TGTGCCAGCAGCTTAAGTGGGGCCTACTACAATGAGCAGTTCTTC
>TRBJ1-4|TRBV27|-|TRBD1
CASSIYGTANEKLFF
TGTGCCAGCAGTATATACGGGACAGCTAATGAAAAACTGTTTTTT
>TRBJ2-7|TRBV5-1|-|-
CASSGPRDTQNYEQYF
TGCGCCAGCAGCGGACCCCGGGACACTCAGAACTACGAGCAGTACTTC
>TRBJ2-5|TRBV25-1|-|-
CASSSGRTQYF
TGTGCCAGCAGTAGTGGGCGGACCCAGTACTTC
>TRBJ2-1|TRBV2|-|TRBD2
CASRGTSGSSYNEQFF
TGTGCCAGCAGAGGGACTAGCGGGAGTTCCTACAATGAGCAGTTCTTC
>TRBJ1-5|TRBV30|-|TRBD1
CAWSNGQGGNQPQHF
TGTGCCTGGAGTAACGGACAGGGTGGCAATCAGCCCCAGCATTTT
>TRBJ2-7|TRBV11-2|-|-
CASSHSYEQYF
TGTGCCAGCAGCCACTCCTACGAGCAGTACTTC
>TRBJ2-7|TRBV4-3|-|-
CASSQDLGTGYEQYF
TGCGCCAGCAGCCAAGATTTAGGCACGGGGTACGAGCAGTACTTC
>TRBJ1-2|TRBV29-1|once|-
CSVEDPRSGNYGYTF
TGCAGCGTTGAAGATCCCCGGTCAGGGAACTATGGCTACACCTTC
>TRBJ1-4|TRBV11-2|-|TRBD1
CASSRQGEFGEKLFF
TGTGCCAGCAGCCGCCAGGGGGAGTTCGGGGAAAAACTGTTTTTT
>TRBJ1-2|TRBV21-1|-|-
CASSTRGGTGYGYTF
TGTGCCAGCAGCACTCGGGGGGGGACGGGATATGGCTACACCTTC
>TRBJ1-4|TRBV18|-|-
CASSPLGQSEKLFF
TGTGCCAGCTCACCCCTCGGACAGTCAGAAAAACTGTTTTTT
>TRBJ2-1|TRBV10-3|-|TRBD1
CAITSGTGAPRGSYNEQFF
TGTGCCATCACCTCCGGGACAGGCGCCCCGAGGGGCTCCTACAATGAGCAGTTCTTC
>TRBJ2-7|TRBV28|-|-
CASTPPTSRGEQYF
TGTGCCAGCACCCCTCCGACGTCCCGGGGAGAGCAGTACTTC
>TRBJ2-7|TRBV6-5|-|-
CASSYSRTAGFYEQYF
TGTGCCAGCAGTTACTCGAGGACAGCGGGATTCTACGAGCAGTACTTC
>TRBJ1-2|TRBV11-2|-|TRBD1
CASSPLQGLYGYTF
TGTGCCAGCAGCCCTTTACAGGGGCTCTATGGCTACACCTTC
>TRBJ2-1|TRBV29-1|once|-
CSVAPGSYNEQFF
TGCAGCGTCGCCCCGGGCTCCTACAATGAGCAGTTCTTC
>TRBJ1-2|TRBV4-1|-|TRBD1
CASSQGQGAGYGYTF
TGCGCCAGCAGCCAAGGGCAGGGGGCGGGGTATGGCTACACCTTC
>TRBJ1-2|TRBV27|-|TRBD1
CASSLTQQGSKYYGYTF
TGTGCCAGCAGTTTAACCCAACAGGGGTCTAAGTACTATGGCTACACCTTC